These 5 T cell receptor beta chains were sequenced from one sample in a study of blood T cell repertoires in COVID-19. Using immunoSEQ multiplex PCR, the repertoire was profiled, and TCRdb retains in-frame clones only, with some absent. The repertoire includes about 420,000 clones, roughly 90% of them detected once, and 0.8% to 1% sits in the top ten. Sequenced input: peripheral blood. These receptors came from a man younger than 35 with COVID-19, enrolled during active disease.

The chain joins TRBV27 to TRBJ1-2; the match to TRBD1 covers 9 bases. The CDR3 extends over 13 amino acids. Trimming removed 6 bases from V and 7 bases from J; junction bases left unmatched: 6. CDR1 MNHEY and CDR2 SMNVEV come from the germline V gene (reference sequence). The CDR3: CASSQQGAGGYTF. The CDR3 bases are TGTGCCAGCAGCCAACAGGGGGCGGGTGGCTACACCTTC.

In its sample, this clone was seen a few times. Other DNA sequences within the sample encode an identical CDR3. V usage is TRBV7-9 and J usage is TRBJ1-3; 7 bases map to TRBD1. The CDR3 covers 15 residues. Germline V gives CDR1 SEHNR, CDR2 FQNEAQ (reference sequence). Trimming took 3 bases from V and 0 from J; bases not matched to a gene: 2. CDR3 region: CASSLGQSSGNTIYF. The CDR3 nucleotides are TGTGCCAGCAGCTTGGGACAGTCCTCTGGAAACACCATATATTTT. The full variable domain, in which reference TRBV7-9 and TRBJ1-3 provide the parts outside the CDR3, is DTGVSQNPRHKITKRGQNVTFRCDPISEHNRLYWYRQTLGQGPEFLTYFQNEAQLEKSRLLSDRFSAERPKGSFSTLEIQRTEQGDSAMYLCASSLGQSSGNTIYFGEGSWLTVV.

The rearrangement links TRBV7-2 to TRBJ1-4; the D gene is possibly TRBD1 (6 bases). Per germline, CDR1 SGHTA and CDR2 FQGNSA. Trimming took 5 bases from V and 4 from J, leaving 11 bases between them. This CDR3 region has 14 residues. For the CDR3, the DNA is TGTGCCAGCAGCCCGAGGGGGAATAATGAAAAACTGTTTTTT. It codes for CASSPRGNNEKLFF.

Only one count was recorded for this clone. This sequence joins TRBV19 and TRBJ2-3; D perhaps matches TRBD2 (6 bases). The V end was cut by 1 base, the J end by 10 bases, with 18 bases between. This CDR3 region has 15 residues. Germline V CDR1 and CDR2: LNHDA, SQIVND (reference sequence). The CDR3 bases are TGTGCCAGTAGTATAGTTTCGGTCGCGGGATCCGCGCAGTATTTT. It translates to CASSIVSVAGSAQYF. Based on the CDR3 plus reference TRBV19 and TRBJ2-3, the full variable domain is DGGITQSPKYLFRKEGQNVTLSCEQNLNHDAMYWYRQDPGQGLRLIYYSQIVNDFQKGDIAEGYSVSREKKESFPLTVTSAQKNPTAFYLCASSIVSVAGSAQYFGPGTRLTVL.

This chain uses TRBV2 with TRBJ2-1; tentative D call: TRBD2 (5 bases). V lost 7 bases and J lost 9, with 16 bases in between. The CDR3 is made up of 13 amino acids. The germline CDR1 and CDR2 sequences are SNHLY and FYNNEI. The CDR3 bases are TGTGCCAGCACGAGGGAGAGCGTAAGTGAGCAGTTCTTC. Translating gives CASTRESVSEQFF.